This T cell receptor (beta chain) is from a study of blood T cell repertoires in COVID-19. The CDR3 consists of 15 residues. V lost 5 bases and J lost 4; bases outside the gene matches: 10. Germline loops: CDR1 SGHRS, CDR2 YFSETQ. Clones were read by immunoSEQ multiplex PCR, and TCRdb kept only the in-frame ones, dropping some. The sample includes roughly 100,000 clones, 85% to 95% of them seen just once. Material: peripheral blood. This chain links TRBV5-1 with TRBJ2-5; the match to TRBD1 covers 8 bases. The TCR sequence derives from a man in his fifties or sixties with active COVID-19. CDR3 in DNA: TGCGCCAGCAGGGGGACAGGTGTTGGAGGAGAGACCCAGTACTTC. It translates to CASRGTGVGGETQYF.